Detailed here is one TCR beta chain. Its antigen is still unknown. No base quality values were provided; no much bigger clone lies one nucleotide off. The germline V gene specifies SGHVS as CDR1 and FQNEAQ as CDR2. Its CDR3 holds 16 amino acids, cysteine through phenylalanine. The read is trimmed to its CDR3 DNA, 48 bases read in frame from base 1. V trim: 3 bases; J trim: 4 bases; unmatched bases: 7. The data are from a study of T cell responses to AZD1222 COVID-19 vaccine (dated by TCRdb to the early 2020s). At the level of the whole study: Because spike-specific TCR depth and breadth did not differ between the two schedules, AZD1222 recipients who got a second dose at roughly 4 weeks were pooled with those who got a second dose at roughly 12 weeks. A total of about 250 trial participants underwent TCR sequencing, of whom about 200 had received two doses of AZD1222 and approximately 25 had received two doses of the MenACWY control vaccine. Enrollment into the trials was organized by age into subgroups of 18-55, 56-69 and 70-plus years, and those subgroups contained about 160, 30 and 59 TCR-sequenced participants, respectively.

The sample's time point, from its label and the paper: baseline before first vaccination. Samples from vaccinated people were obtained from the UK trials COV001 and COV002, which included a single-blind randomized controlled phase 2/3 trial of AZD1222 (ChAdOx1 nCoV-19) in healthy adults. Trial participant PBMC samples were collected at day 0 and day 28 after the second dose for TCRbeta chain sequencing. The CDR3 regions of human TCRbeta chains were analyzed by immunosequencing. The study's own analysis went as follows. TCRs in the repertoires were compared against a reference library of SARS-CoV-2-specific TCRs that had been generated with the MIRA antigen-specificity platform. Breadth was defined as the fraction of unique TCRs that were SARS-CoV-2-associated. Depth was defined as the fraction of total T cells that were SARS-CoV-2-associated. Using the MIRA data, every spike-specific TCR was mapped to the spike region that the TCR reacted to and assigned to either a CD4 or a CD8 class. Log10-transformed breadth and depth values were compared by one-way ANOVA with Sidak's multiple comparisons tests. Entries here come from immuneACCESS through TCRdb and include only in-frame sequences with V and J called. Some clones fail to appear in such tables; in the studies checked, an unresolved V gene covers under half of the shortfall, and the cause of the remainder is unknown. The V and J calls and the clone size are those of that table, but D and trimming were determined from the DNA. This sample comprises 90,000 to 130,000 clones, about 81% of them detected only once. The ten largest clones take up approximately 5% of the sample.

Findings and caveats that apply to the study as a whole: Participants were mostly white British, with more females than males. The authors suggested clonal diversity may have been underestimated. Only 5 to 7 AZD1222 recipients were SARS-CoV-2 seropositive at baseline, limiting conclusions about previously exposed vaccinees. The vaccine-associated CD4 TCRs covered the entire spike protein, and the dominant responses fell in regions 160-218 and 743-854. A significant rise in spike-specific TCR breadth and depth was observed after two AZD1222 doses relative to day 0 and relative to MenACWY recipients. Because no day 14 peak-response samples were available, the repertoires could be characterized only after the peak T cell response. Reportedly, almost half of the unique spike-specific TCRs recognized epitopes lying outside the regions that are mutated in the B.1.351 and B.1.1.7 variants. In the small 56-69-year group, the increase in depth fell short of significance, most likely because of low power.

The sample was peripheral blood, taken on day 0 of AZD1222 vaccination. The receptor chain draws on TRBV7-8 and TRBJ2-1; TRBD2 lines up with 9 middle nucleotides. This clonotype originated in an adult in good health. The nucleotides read TGTGCCAGCAGCTTGGGGCAGGGACTAGCTTACAATGAGCAGTTCTTC. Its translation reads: CASSLGQGLAYNEQFF.